This passage covers 5 T cell receptor beta chains from one sample sequenced in a study of T cell repertoires in cytomegalovirus infection. TCRdb re-analysed the reads in MiXCR, keeping a single row per CDR3 protein. The repertoire consists of approximately 910,000 distinct CDR3 sequences, with roughly 30% occurring once and the leading ten covering around an eighth. For these receptors, no antigen is known. This specimen consisted of cultured CD8+ T cells from PBMCs, obtained from culture after CMV antigen stimulation. Receptors originate from a human donor in good health (CMV status not recorded). Some clones in this sample may be carry-over from other donors' samples.

Only a few counts were recorded for this clonotype. This chain joins TRBV11-2 and TRBJ1-1; no definite D call. There are 13 residues in the CDR3. Germline V gene lookup returns CDR1 SGHAT and CDR2 FQNNGV. The V end lost 6 bases, the J end lost 0 bases, and 8 bases lay between the germline ends. The CDR3 loop is CASSSNMNTEAFF. CDR3 nucleotide sequence: TGTGCCAGCAGTTCTAATATGAACACTGAAGCTTTCTTT.

This sequence joins TRBV6-6 and TRBJ2-5, with 7 bases fitting TRBD2. CDR3 length equals 15 residues. CDR1 MNHNY and CDR2 SVGAGI come from the germline V gene (reference sequence). J gave up 4 bases and V 2 bases, and 7 bases lay outside the gene matches. The CDR3: CASSYAGELRETQYF. The CDR3 DNA follows: TGTGCCAGCAGTTACGCGGGAGAGTTGAGAGAGACCCAGTACTTC.

This clonotype was counted between two and nine times. This chain links TRBV28 with TRBJ2-5; the match to TRBD1 covers 10 bases. This CDR3 region has 13 residues. Germline V gene lookup returns CDR1 MDHEN and CDR2 SYDVKM. The junction had 2 bases not matched to a gene; V was cut back by 8 bases and J by 2 bases. The CDR3 DNA sequence: TGTGCCAGCGGGACAGGGGAACAAGAGACCCAGTACTTC. It codes for CASGTGEQETQYF.

There are many counts of this clonotype. The chain links TRBV28 to TRBJ1-1; D perhaps matches TRBD1 (5 bases). Germline V gene sequence: CDR1 MDHEN, CDR2 SYDVKM. The CDR3 has 14 residues. The ends were cut back, 5 bases at V and 5 bases at J, with 15 bases in the middle. CDR3: CASSLRAGPTEAFF. CDR3 bases: TGTGCCAGCAGTCTCCGAGCAGGGCCGACTGAAGCTTTCTTT. The variable domain in full, completed from reference TRBV28 and TRBJ1-1, reads DVKVTQSSRYLVKRTGEKVFLECVQDMDHENMFWYRQDPGLGLRLIYFSYDVKMKEKGDIPEGYSVSREKKERFSLILESASTNQTSMYLCASSLRAGPTEAFFGQGTRLTVV.

V usage is TRBV29-1 and J usage is TRBJ2-7; 9 bases map to TRBD1. There are 15 residues in the CDR3. In germline, CDR1 is SQVTM, CDR2 ANQGSEA. J lost 3 bases, V lost 0 bases, and 6 bases had no gene match. In DNA, the CDR3 is TGCAGCGTTGAAGAAACAGGGGGCCCAGACTACGAGCAGTACTTC. This codes for CSVEETGGPDYEQYF.